This T cell receptor (beta chain) comes out of a study of cytomegalovirus exposure and HLA in healthy donors. Amplification used 60 Vbeta primers and 13 Jbeta primers. Sequenced by immunoSEQ multiplex PCR; TCRdb stores in-frame clones only, minus some. In the table there are fewer than 200,000 clones, around 75% of which are singletons. The sample holds a few counts of this clone. No antigen is known for it. Germline V lookup: CDR1 SEHNR, CDR2 FQNEAQ (reference sequence). CDR3 length: 14 residues. V gave up 3 bases and J gave up 4 bases, with 9 bases separating them. Overall study results and limits: Cytomegalovirus status was reportedly diagnosed by the classifier with high specificity and sensitivity. Donors were assumed by presence/absence analyses to have roughly uniform sequencing depth.

The chain uses TRBV7-9 and TRBJ1-4; no clear D. The material sequenced was PBMCs. The clonotype originates from a human donor in good health. CDR3 loop: CASSLTLSNEKLFF. Written as DNA, the CDR3 is TGTGCCAGCAGCTTGACACTTAGTAATGAAAAACTGTTTTTT.